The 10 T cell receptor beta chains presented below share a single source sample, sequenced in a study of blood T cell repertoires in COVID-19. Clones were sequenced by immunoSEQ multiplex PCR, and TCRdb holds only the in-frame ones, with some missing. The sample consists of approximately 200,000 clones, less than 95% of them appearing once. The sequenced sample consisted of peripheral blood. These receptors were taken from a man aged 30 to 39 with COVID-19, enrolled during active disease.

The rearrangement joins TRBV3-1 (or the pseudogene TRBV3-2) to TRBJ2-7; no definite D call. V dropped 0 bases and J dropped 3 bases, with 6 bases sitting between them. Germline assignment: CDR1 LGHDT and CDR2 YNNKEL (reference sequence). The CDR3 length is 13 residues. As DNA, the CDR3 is TGTGCCAGCAGCCAAGATGCAGACTACGAGCAGTACTTC. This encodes CASSQDADYEQYF.

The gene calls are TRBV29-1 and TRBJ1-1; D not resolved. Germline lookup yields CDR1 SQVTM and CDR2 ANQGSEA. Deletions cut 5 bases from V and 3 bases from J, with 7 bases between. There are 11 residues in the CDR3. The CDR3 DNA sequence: TGCAGCGTTCGACGGGACACTGAAGCTTTCTTT. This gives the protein CSVRRDTEAFF.

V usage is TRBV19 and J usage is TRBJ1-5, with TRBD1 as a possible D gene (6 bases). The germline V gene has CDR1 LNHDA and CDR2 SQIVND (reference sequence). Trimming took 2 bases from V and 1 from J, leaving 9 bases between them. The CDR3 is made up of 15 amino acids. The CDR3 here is CASSIRGGSNQPQHF. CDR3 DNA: TGTGCCAGTAGTATAAGGGGGGGGAGCAATCAGCCCCAGCATTTT.

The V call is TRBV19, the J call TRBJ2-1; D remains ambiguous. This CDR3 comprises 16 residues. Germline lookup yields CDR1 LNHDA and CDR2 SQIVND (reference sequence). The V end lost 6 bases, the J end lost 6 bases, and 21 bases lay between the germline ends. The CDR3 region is CASSNGGQRNGNEQFF. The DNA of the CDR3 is TGTGCCAGTAGCAACGGTGGGCAGAGAAATGGCAATGAGCAGTTCTTC. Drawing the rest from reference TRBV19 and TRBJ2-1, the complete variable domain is DGGITQSPKYLFRKEGQNVTLSCEQNLNHDAMYWYRQDPGQGLRLIYYSQIVNDFQKGDIAEGYSVSREKKESFPLTVTSAQKNPTAFYLCASSNGGQRNGNEQFFGPGTRLTVL.

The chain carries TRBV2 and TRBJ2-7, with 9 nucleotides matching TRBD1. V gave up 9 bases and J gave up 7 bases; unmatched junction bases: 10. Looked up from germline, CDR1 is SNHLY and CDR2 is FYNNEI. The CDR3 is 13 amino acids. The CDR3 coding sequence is TGTGCCAGGGACTTGGGACAGGGAGAAGAGCAGTACTTC. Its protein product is CARDLGQGEEQYF.

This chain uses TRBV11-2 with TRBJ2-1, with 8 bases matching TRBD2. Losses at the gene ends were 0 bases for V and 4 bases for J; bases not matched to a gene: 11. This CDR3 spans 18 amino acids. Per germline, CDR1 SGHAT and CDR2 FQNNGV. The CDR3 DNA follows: TGTGCCAGCAGCTTAGATCGGGGAGCGAGCGGGGGATACAATGAGCAGTTCTTC. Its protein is CASSLDRGASGGYNEQFF. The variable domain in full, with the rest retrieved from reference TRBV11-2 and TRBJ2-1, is EAGVAQSPRYKIIEKRQSVAFWCNPISGHATLYWYQQILGQGPKLLIQFQNNGVVDDSQLPKDRFSAERLKGVDSTLKIQPAKLEDSAVYLCASSLDRGASGGYNEQFFGPGTRLTVL.

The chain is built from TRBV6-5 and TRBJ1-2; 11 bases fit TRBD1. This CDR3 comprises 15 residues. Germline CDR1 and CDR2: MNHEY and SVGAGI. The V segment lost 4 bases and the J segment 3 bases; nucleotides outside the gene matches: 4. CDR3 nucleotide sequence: TGTGCCAGCAGTTCGGCGGGACAGGGGGACTATGGCTACACCTTC. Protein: CASSSAGQGDYGYTF.

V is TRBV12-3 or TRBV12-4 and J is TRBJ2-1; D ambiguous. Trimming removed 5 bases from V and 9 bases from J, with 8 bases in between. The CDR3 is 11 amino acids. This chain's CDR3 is CASSPEVEQFF. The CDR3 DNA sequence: TGTGCCAGCAGTCCAGAGGTTGAGCAGTTCTTC.

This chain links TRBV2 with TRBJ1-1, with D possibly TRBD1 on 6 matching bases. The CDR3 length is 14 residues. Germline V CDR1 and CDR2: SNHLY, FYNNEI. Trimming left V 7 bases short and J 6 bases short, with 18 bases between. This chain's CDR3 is CASTGTGNPPEAFF. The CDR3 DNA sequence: TGTGCCAGCACGGGTACAGGGAATCCCCCTGAAGCTTTCTTT.

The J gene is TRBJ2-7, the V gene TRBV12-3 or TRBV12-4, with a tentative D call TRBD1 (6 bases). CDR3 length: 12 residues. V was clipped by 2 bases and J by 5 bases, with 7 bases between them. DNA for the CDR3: TGTGCCAGCAGTTTATACAGGGACGAGCAGTACTTC. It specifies CASSLYRDEQYF.